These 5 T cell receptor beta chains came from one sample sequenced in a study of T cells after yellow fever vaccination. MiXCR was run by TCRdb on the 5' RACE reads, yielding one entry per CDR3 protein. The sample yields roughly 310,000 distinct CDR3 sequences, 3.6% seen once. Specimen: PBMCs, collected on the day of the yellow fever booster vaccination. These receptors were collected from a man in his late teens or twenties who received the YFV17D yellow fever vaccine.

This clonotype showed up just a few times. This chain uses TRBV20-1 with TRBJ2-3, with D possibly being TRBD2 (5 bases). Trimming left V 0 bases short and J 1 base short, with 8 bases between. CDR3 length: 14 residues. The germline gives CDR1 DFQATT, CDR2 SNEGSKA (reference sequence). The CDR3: CSAREWRGTDTQYF. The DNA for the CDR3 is TGCAGTGCTAGAGAATGGCGGGGCACAGATACGCAGTATTTT.

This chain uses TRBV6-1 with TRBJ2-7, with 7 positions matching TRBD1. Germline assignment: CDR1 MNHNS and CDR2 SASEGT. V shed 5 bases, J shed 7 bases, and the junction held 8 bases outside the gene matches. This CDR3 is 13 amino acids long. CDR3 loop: CASSTGVRGEQYV. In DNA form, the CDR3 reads TGTGCCAGCAGTACAGGGGTCAGGGGAGAGCAGTACGTC.

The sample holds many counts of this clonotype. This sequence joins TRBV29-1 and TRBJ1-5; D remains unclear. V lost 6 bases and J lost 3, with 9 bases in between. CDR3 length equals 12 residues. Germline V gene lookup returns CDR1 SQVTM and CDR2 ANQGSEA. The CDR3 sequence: CSVKDFNQPQHF. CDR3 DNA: TGCAGCGTCAAAGATTTCAATCAGCCCCAGCATTTT.

The CDR3 bases are TGTGCCAGCAGCGCTCCGGACCGAACAGGGATTGAGCAGTACTTC. Translating gives CASSAPDRTGIEQYF. The V gene is TRBV12-3 or TRBV12-4, the J gene TRBJ2-7, with D possibly matching TRBD1 (6 bases). The V and J ends lost 6 bases and 7 bases respectively, with 22 bases between them. The CDR3 has 15 amino acids.

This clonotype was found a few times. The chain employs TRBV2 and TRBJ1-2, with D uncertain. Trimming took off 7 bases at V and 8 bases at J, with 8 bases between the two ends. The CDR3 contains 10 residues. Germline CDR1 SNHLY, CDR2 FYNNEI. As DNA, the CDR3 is TGTGCCAGCAAGACGGAAGGCTACACCTTC. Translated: CASKTEGYTF.